This T cell receptor (beta chain) was observed in a study of T cell repertoires in cytomegalovirus infection. Worth noting for this clonotype: Its cognate antigen is unknown.

TCRdb processed the reads anew with MiXCR; each CDR3 protein has one entry. Of 310,000 or so distinct CDR3 sequences listed, 20% to 25% are singletons. The CDR3 has 14 residues. With 5 bases removed from V and 1 base from J, the gap between germline ends came to 11 bases. From germline, CDR1 is MGHRA and CDR2 YSYEKL. The material was cultured PBMCs, obtained from culture after CMV antigen stimulation. The sequence came from a human donor in good health (CMV status not recorded). Some clones in this sample may be carry-over from other donors' samples. The chain couples TRBV4-1 to TRBJ2-5, with a possible D match to TRBD1 (6 bases). CDR3 residues: CASSEGTTQETQYF. The CDR3 nucleotides read TGCGCCAGCAGCGAAGGGACAACCCAAGAGACCCAGTACTTC.